The clone carrying this T cell receptor (beta chain) was counted at least ten times. What it recognizes is unknown. Amplification of TCR alpha and beta CDR3 regions from RNA used iRepertoire nested multiplex PCR. Input was about 95-400 ng of tissue mRNA or PBMC total RNA. Each CDR3 protein is one row after TCRdb ran MiXCR on the multiplex PCR reads. This table holds roughly 5,000 distinct CDR3 sequences, 30% to 35% found once. The sample is drawn from a study of glioma-infiltrating T cells. Study results and limitations: CDR3 overlap between tissue and blood was very small. Above-expected tissue-blood divergence occurred in all gliomas, most in low-grade ones.

This CDR3 is 14 amino acids long. V lost 0 bases and J lost 5, with 10 bases in between. Germline V gene data show CDR1 as KGHSH and CDR2 as LQKENI. Sequenced sample: glioma tissue, nonneoplastic brain tissue, or PBMCs (not recorded which). The chain employs TRBV18 and TRBJ2-5, with D uncertain. This TCR was sampled from a human donor with low-grade glioma or glioblastoma, undergoing nonglioma brain surgery, or in good health (not recorded which). Here the CDR3 reads CASSPPTSRETQYF. Here the CDR3 DNA reads TGTGCCAGCTCACCACCGACCTCGCGGGAGACCCAGTACTTC.